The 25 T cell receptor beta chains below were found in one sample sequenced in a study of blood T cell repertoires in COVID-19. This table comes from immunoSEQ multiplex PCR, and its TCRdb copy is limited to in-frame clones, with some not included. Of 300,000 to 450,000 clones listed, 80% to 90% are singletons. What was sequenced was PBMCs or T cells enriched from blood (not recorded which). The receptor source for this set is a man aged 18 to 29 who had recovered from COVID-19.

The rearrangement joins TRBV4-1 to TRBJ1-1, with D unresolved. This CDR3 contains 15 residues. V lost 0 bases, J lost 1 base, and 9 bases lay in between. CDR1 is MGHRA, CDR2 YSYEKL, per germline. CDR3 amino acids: CASSQERHSNTEAFF. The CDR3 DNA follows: TGCGCCAGCAGCCAAGAAAGACACTCGAACACTGAAGCTTTCTTT.

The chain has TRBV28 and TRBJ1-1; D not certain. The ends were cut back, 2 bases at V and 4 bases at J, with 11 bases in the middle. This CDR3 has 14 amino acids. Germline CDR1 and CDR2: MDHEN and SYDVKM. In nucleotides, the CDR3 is TGTGCCAGCAGTTTAGCAACCCAGTTCACTGAAGCTTTCTTT. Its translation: CASSLATQFTEAFF. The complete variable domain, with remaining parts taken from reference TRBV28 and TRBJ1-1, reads DVKVTQSSRYLVKRTGEKVFLECVQDMDHENMFWYRQDPGLGLRLIYFSYDVKMKEKGDIPEGYSVSREKKERFSLILESASTNQTSMYLCASSLATQFTEAFFGQGTRLTVV.

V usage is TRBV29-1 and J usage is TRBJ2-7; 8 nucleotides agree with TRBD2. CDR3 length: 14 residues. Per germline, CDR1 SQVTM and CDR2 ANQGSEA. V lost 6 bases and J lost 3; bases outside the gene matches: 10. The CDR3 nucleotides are TGCAGCGTAGGGAGCGGGAGAGGAGACTACGAGCAGTACTTC. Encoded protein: CSVGSGRGDYEQYF.

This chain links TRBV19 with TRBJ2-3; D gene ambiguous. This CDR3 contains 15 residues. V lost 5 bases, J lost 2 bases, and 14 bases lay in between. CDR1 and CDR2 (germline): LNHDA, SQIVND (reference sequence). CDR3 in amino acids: CASSDTYRPTDTQYF. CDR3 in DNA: TGTGCCAGTAGTGACACTTATCGACCCACAGATACGCAGTATTTT.

For the CDR3, the DNA is TGTGCCAGCAGCTCCCGAGGGGGAGCGGGAGTCTCCGGGGAGCTGTTTTTT. This codes for CASSSRGGAGVSGELFF. This rearrangement joins TRBV7-3 to TRBJ2-2; 8 nucleotides match TRBD2. The CDR3 extends over 17 amino acids. Germline V gene lookup returns CDR1 SGHTA and CDR2 FQGTGA. Trimming cost V 4 bases and J 6 bases; bases outside gene matches: 13. Full variable domain (outside the CDR3, taken from reference TRBV7-3 and TRBJ2-2): GAGVSQTPSNKVTEKGKYVELRCDPISGHTALYWYRQSLGQGPEFLIYFQGTGAADDSGLPNDRFFAVRPEGSVSTLKIQRTERGDSAVYLCASSSRGGAGVSGELFFGEGSRLTVL.

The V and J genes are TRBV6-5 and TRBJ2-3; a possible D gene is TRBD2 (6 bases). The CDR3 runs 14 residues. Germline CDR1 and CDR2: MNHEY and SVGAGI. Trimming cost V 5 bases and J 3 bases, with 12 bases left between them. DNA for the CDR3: TGTGCCAGCAGTACGACGGGGACTACAGATACGCAGTATTTT. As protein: CASSTTGTTDTQYF.

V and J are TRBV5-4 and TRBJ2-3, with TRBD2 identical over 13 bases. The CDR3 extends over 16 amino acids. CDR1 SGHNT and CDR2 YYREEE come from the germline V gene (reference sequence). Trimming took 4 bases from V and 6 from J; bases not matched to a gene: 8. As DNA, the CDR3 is TGTGCCAGCAGCCCCGCAAAGACTAGCGGGAGGGATACGCAGTATTTT. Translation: CASSPAKTSGRDTQYF.

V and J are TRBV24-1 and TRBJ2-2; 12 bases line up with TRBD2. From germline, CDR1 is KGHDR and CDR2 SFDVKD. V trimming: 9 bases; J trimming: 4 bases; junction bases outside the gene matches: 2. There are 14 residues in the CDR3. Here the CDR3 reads CATELAGGTGELFF. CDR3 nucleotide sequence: TGTGCCACCGAACTAGCGGGGGGCACCGGGGAGCTGTTTTTT.

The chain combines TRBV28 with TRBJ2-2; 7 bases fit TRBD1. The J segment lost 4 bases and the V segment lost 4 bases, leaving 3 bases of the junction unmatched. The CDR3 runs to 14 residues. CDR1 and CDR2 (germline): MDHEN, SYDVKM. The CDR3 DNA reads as TGTGCCAGCAGTTCGGGACAGCTCACCGGGGAGCTGTTTTTT. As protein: CASSSGQLTGELFF.

CDR3 nucleotide sequence: TGTGCCAGCAGCTTTCGGGGAATAGGCACTGAAGCTTTCTTT. It yields the protein CASSFRGIGTEAFF. The chain uses TRBV7-9 and TRBJ1-1, with D unresolved. The V and J ends lost 3 bases and 4 bases respectively, with 12 bases between them. The germline V gene encodes CDR1 SEHNR and CDR2 FQNEAQ (reference sequence). The CDR3 length is 14 residues.

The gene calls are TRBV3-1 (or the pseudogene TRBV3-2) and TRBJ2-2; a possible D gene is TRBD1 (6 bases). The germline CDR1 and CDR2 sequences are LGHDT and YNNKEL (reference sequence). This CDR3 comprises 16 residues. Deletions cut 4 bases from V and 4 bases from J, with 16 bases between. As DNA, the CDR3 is TGTGCCAGCAGCCTGGGGACCCAGGGGTCCACCGGGGAGCTGTTTTTT. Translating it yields CASSLGTQGSTGELFF.

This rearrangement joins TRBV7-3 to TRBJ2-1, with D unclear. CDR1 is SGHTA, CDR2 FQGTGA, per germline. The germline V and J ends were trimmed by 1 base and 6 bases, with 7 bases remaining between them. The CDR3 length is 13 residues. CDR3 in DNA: TGTGCCAGCAGCTTAAACTCCCTCAATGAGCAGTTCTTC. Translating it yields CASSLNSLNEQFF.

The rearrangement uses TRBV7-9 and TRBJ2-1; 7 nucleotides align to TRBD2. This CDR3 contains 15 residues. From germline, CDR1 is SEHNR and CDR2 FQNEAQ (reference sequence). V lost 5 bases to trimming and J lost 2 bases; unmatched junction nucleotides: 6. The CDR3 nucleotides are TGTGCCAGCAGCCCGACTAGCCTCGCCTACAATGAGCAGTTCTTC. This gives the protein CASSPTSLAYNEQFF.

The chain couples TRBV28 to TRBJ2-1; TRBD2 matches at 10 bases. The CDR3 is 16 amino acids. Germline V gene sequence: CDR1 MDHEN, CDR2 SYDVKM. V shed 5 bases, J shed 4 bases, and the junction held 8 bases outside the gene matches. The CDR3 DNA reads TGTGCCAGCAGTGCCCTAGTAGCGGGGGGATACAATGAGCAGTTCTTC. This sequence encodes CASSALVAGGYNEQFF.

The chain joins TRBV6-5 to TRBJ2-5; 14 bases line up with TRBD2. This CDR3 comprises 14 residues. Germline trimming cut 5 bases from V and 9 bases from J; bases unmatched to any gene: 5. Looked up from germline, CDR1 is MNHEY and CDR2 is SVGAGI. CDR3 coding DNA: TGTGCCAGCAGTACCCGACTAGCGGGGGGGGCCCAGTACTTC. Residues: CASSTRLAGGAQYF.

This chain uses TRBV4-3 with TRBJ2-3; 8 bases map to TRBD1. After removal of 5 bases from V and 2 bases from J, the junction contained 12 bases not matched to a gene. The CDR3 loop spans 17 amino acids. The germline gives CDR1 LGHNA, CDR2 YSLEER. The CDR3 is CASSSRLQGALTDTQYF. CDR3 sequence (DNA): TGCGCCAGCAGCTCCCGCCTTCAGGGGGCCCTCACAGATACGCAGTATTTT.

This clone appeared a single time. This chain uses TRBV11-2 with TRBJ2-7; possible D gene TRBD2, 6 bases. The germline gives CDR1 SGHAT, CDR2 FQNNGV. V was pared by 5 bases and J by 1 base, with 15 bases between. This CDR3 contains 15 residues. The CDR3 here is CASSPRGLGSYEQYF. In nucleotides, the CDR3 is TGTGCCAGCAGCCCCCGGGGACTGGGGTCCTACGAGCAGTACTTC.

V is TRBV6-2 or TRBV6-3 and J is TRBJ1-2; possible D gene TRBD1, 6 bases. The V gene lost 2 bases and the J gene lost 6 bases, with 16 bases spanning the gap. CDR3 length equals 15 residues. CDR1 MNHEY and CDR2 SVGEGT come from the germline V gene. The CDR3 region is CASSYDVQGLDGYTF. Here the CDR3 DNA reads TGTGCCAGCAGTTACGACGTTCAGGGGCTCGATGGCTACACCTTC.

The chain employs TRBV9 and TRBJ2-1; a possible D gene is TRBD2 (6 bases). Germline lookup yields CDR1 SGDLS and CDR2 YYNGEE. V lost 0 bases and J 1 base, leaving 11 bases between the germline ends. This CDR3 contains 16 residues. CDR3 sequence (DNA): TGTGCCAGCAGCGTAGAGGGCGGGAAGTCCTACAATGAGCAGTTCTTC. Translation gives CASSVEGGKSYNEQFF.

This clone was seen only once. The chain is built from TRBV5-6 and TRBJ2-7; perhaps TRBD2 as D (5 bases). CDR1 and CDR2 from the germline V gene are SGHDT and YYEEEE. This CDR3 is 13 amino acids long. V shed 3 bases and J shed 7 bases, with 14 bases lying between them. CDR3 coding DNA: TGTGCCAGCAGCTATGGACTGTCGGAAGAGCAGTACTTC. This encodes CASSYGLSEEQYF.

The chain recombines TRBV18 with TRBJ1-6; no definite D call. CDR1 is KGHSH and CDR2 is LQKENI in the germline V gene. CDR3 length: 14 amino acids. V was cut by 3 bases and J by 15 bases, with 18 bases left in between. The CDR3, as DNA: TGTGCCAGCTCACCCCCCCACAGTGGTGAGCTCCTCCACTTT. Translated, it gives CASSPPHSGELLHF.

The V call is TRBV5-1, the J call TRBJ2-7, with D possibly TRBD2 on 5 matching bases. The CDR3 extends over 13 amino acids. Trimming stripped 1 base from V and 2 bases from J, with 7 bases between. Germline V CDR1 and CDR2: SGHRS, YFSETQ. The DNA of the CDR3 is TGCGCCAGCAGCTTGTCCGGGGCCTACGAGCAGTACTTC. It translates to CASSLSGAYEQYF.

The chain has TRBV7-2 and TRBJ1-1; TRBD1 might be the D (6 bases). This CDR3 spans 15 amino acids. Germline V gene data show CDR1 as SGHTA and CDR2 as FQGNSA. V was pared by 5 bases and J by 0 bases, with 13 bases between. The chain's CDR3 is CASSPRTDLNTEAFF. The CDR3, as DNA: TGTGCCAGCAGCCCGAGGACAGACCTGAACACTGAAGCTTTCTTT.

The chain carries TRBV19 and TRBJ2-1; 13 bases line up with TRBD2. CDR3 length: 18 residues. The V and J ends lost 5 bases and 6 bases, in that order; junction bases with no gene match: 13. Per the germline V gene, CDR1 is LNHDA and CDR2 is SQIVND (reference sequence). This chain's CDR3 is CASSLGTSGDVGSNEQFF. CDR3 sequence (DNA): TGTGCCAGTAGTCTGGGGACTAGCGGGGACGTGGGGAGCAATGAGCAGTTCTTC.

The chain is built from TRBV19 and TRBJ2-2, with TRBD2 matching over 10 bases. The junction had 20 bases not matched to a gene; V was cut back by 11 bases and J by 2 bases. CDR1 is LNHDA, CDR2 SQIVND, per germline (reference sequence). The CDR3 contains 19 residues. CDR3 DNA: TGTGCCGCCCAACCAATAGCGGGGGGTCGACCCGCAAACACCGGGGAGCTGTTTTTT. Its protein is CAAQPIAGGRPANTGELFF.